These T cell receptor beta chains were read from a single sample in a study of beta chain features in type 1 diabetes. Method: immunoSEQ multiplex PCR; TCRdb's copy keeps in-frame clones and lacks some. The table has about 660,000 clones, around 15% seen once; the top ten hold 0.035% to 0.045%. Sequencing used naive CD4+ T cells from blood. The receptors were gathered from a man aged 18 to 29 with type 1 diabetes. Each CDR3 is given with its conserved first and last residue.

j_gene: TRBJ2-5
v_gene: TRBV7-9
CDR3aa: CASSWTAQETQYF

j_gene: TRBJ2-3
v_gene: TRBV29-1
CDR3aa: CSGGRRDTQYF

j_gene: TRBJ2-1
v_gene: TRBV7-2
CDR3aa: CASSSPHYNEQFF

j_gene: TRBJ2-3
v_gene: TRBV6-1
CDR3aa: CASSGPGADTQYF

j_gene: TRBJ2-7
v_gene: TRBV23-1
CDR3aa: CASSTAGESYEQYF

j_gene: TRBJ1-5
v_gene: TRBV27
CDR3aa: CASTLTGVGNQPQHF

j_gene: TRBJ2-7
v_gene: TRBV7-9
CDR3aa: CASMQGSYEQYF

j_gene: TRBJ2-3
v_gene: TRBV29-1
CDR3aa: CSVERWQDTQYF

j_gene: TRBJ1-2
v_gene: TRBV19
CDR3aa: CASRIPTASNYGYTF

j_gene: TRBJ1-5
v_gene: TRBV5-6
CDR3aa: CASSIGTPISNQPQHF

j_gene: TRBJ1-2
v_gene: TRBV11-2
CDR3aa: CASSSIQRNYGYTF

j_gene: TRBJ2-1
v_gene: TRBV7-9
CDR3aa: CASSLVPAGEREQFF

j_gene: TRBJ1-6
v_gene: TRBV5-4
CDR3aa: CASSLGQQNSPLHF

j_gene: TRBJ2-7
v_gene: TRBV7-3
CDR3aa: CASSPGGGDEQYF

j_gene: TRBJ1-3
v_gene: TRBV30
CDR3aa: CAWIHSGNTIYF

j_gene: TRBJ2-3
v_gene: TRBV9
CDR3aa: CASSVGDYQTDTQYF

j_gene: TRBJ2-1
v_gene: TRBV4-2
CDR3aa: CASSQGEGATYNEQFF

j_gene: TRBJ2-1
v_gene: TRBV30
CDR3aa: CALPTSGDNEQFF

j_gene: TRBJ2-5
v_gene: TRBV5-1
CDR3aa: CASSLTGRQETQYF

j_gene: TRBJ1-1
v_gene: TRBV7-9
CDR3aa: CASRPGRITEAFF

j_gene: TRBJ2-7
v_gene: TRBV10-3
CDR3aa: CAISESGLYEQYF

j_gene: TRBJ2-5
v_gene: TRBV10-3
CDR3aa: CAISEHRQNQETQYF

j_gene: TRBJ2-5
v_gene: TRBV6-5
CDR3aa: CASSYSHRGQGETQYF